This T cell receptor (beta chain) was obtained from a study of blood T cell repertoires in COVID-19. The CDR3 sequence is 12 residues long. Trimming cost V 2 bases and J 1 base, with 3 bases left between them. Germline V gene sequence: CDR1 SEHNR, CDR2 FQNEAQ (reference sequence). Profiling relied on immunoSEQ multiplex PCR, and the TCRdb table lists in-frame clones only, not all of them. The sample yields 150,000 or so clones, about 80% seen once. This TCR came from a woman aged 50 to 60 who had recovered from COVID-19. The chain couples TRBV7-9 to TRBJ2-7; D unresolved. The sample was PBMCs or T cells enriched from blood (not recorded which). This CDR3 reads CASSLTSYEQYF. The CDR3 coding sequence is TGTGCCAGCAGCTTAACTTCCTACGAGCAGTACTTC.